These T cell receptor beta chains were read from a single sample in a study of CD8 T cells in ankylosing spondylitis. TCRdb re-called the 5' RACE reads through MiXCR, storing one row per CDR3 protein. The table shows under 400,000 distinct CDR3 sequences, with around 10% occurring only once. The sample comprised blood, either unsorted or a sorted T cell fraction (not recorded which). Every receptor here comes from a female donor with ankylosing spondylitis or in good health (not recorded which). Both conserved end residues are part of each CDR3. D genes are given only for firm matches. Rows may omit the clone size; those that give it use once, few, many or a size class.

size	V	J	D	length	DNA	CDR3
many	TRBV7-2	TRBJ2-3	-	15	TGTGCCAGCAGCTTGGATCGGTCCTACACAGATACGCAGTATTTT	CASSLDRSYTDTQYF
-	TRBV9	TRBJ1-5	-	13	TGTGCCAGCAGCCTAGACAGTAGCAAGCCCCAGCATTTT	CASSLDSSKPQHF
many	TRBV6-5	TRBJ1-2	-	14	TGTGCCAGCAGTCACCAACAGAGAAACTATGGCTACACCTTC	CASSHQQRNYGYTF
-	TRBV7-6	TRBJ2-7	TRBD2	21	TGTGCCAGCAGCTTAGAAGCGGGAGTTAACCCGGGAACGAGAGGATCCTACGAGCAGTACTTC	CASSLEAGVNPGTRGSYEQYF
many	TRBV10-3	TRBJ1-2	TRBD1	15	TGTGCCATCAGTGATGGGAGGGCAGGGGGCTATGGCTACACCTTC	CAISDGRAGGYGYTF
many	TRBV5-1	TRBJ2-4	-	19	TGCGCCAGCAGCTTGGGAGTGTTCCCGACGGTGATGGCCAAAAACATTCAGTACTTC	CASSLGVFPTVMAKNIQYF
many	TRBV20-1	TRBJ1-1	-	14	TGCAGTGCTACCCCCCGGATGATGAACACTGAAGCTTTCTTT	CSATPRMMNTEAFF
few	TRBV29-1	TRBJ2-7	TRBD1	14	TGCAGCGCAGAACAGGGCGGTACAGGGGGAAAAAAGGTGTTC	CSAEQGGTGGKKVF
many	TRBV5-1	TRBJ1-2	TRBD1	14	TGCGCCAGCAGCTTGGGGGACAGTCCCTTTGGCTACACCTTC	CASSLGDSPFGYTF
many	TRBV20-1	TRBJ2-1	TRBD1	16	TGCAGTGCTAGAGTGAATTGGGGACAGGGGTCCCATGAGCAGTTCTTC	CSARVNWGQGSHEQFF
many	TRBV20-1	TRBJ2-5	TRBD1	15	TGCAGTGCTAGCTACCCGGACAGGGGGAGTGAGACCCAGTACTTC	CSASYPDRGSETQYF
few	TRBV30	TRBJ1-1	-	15	TGTGCCTGGGGGCTAATTGGGCGGGGGGACACTGAAGCTTTCTTT	CAWGLIGRGDTEAFF
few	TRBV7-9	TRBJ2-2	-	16	TGTGCCAGCAGCCCCGCTTGGCAGATTAACACCGGGGAGCTGTTTTTT	CASSPAWQINTGELFF
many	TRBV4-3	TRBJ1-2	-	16	TGCGCCAGCAGCCAAGTTATCGGGGGAGATAACTATGGCTACACCTTC	CASSQVIGGDNYGYTF
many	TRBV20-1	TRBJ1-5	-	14	TGCAGTGCTAGTACAGGGTCGGGCAATCAGCCCCAGCATTTT	CSASTGSGNQPQHF
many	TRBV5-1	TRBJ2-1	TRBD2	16	TGCGCCAGCAGCTACATCGGGACGGGAGGTAGGAATGAGCAGTTCTTC	CASSYIGTGGRNEQFF
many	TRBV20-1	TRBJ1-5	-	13	TGCAGTGCTAGGGCAGGGGTGCGTCAGCCCCAGCATTTT	CSARAGVRQPQHF
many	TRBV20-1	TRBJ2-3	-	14	TGCAGTGCCCCGGACGGCGGCCAGAAAGATACGCAGTATTTT	CSAPDGGQKDTQYF
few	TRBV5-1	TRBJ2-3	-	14	TGCGCCAGCTCTCGTGGACAGCGCGAAGATACGCAGTATTTT	CASSRGQREDTQYF
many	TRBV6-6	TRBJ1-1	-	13	TGCGCCAGCAGCGGCACGGAGAACACTGAAGCTTTCTTT	CASSGTENTEAFF
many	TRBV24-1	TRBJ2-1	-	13	TGTGCCACCGCGGGGGCCGTCTACAATGAGCAGTTCTTC	CATAGAVYNEQFF
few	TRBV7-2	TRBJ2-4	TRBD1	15	TGTGCCAGCAGCCGGGACAGGGCAACCAAAAACATTCAGTACTTC	CASSRDRATKNIQYF
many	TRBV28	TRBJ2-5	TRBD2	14	TGTGCCAGCAGTTCGACTAGCGGGAGAGAGACCCAGTACTTC	CASSSTSGRETQYF
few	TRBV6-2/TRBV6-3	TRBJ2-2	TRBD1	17	TGTGCCAGCAGTTACGGGCGGACAGGGACTCTTACCGGGGAGCTGTTTTTT	CASSYGRTGTLTGELFF
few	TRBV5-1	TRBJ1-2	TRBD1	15	TGCGCCAGCAGCTTGAGGGGACAGGGGGTATATGGCTACACCTTC	CASSLRGQGVYGYTF
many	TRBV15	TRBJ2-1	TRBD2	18	TGTGCCACCAGCAGAGTTTTCCGACTAGCGGGAGGTTCGGATGAGCAGTTCTTC	CATSRVFRLAGGSDEQFF
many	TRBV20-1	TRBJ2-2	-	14	TGCAGTGCTAGACCACCCGGGCTGACCGGGGAGCTGTTTTTT	CSARPPGLTGELFF
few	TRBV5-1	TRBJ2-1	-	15	TGCGCCAGCAGCCGTGGGGCGGGGACCTACAATGAGCAGTTCTTC	CASSRGAGTYNEQFF
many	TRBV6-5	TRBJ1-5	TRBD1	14	TGTGCCAGCAGTTACGGACAGGGTATCCAGCCCCAGCATTTT	CASSYGQGIQPQHF
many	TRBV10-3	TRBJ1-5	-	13	TGTGCCATCAGGGGGAATAGCAATCAGCCCCAGCATTTT	CAIRGNSNQPQHF